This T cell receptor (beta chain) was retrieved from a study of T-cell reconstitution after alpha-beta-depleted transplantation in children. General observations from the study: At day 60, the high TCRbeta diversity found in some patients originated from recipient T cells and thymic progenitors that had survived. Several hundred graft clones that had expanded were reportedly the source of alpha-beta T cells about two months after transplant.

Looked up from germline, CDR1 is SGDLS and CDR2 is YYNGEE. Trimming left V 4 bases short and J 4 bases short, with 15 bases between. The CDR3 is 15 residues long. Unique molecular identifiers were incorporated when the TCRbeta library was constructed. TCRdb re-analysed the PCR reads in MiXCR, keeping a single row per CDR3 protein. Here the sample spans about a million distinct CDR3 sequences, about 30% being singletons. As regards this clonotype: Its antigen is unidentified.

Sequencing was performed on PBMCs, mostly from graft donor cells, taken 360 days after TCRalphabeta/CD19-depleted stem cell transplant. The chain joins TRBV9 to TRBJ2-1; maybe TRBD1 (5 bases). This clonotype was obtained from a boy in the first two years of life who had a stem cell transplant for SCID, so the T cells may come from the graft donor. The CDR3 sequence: CASSPRQRPYNEQFF. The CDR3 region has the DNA TGTGCCAGCAGCCCACGACAGCGTCCTTACAATGAGCAGTTCTTC.